A selection of T cell receptor beta chains follows, all from one sample in a study of human T cells and chemical hapten exposure. From the RACE reads, TCRdb called clonotypes with MiXCR, one entry per CDR3 protein. The table has 350,000 to 400,000 distinct CDR3 sequences, approximately 5.1% seen once. The starting material was whole blood, obtained in connection with sensitization to the hapten diphenylcyclopropenone (DPC). These receptors all come from a woman between 45 and 65 years old with alopecia areata. Some clones in this sample may be carry-over from other donors' samples. CDR3s include the opening cysteine and the closing phenylalanine or tryptophan. D genes are given only for firm matches. Only part of the rows carry a size: once, few, many, or a class if the clone is expanded.

DNA | CDR3 | size | D | J | V
TGTGCCAGCAGTTCCAGGGCCAATCAGCCCCAGCATTTT | CASSSRANQPQHF | few | - | TRBJ1-5 | TRBV27
TGTGCCAGCAGCCTGGGACAGGGAGTGGACGAGCAGTACTTC | CASSLGQGVDEQYF | many | TRBD1 | TRBJ2-7 | TRBV5-1
TGTGCCAGCTCACCCAAGGGGGCTCTTTACGAGCAGTACTTC | CASSPKGALYEQYF | few | TRBD1 | TRBJ2-7 | TRBV18
TGTGCCAGCAGCTTGAACAGGGTCACAGATACGCAGTATTTT | CASSLNRVTDTQYF | many | - | TRBJ2-3 | TRBV5-4
TGTGCCAGCAGTTACTCGGGACAGGGAGATCAGCCCCAGCATTTT | CASSYSGQGDQPQHF | many | TRBD1 | TRBJ1-5 | TRBV6-6
TGCGCCAGCAGCTTGGCGGACCTGGGGTATTCACCCCTCCACTTT | CASSLADLGYSPLHF | many | - | TRBJ1-6 | TRBV5-1
TGTGCCACCAGCAGAGGAGGCGGGAGCTCCTACGAGCAGTACTTC | CATSRGGGSSYEQYF | - | TRBD2 | TRBJ2-7 | TRBV15
TGTGCCAGCAGTTTGACAGGGTCTCATCAGCCCCAGCATTTT | CASSLTGSHQPQHF | - | TRBD1 | TRBJ1-5 | TRBV27
TGTGCCAGCAGTGAAGCCGCGGGGGGTCGGGAGCAGTTCTTC | CASSEAAGGREQFF | few | TRBD2 | TRBJ2-1 | TRBV2
TGTGCCAGCAGCGCGGACTTGTCCTCTCGCGAGCAGTACTTC | CASSADLSSREQYF | - | - | TRBJ2-7 | TRBV9
TGTGCCAGCAGTTACTCCCGGACAGGGGGAGCTGAGACCCAGTACTTC | CASSYSRTGGAETQYF | many | TRBD1 | TRBJ2-5 | TRBV6-2/TRBV6-3
TGTGCCAGCAGCGTATTAACAGGGAGATCGGCCGGAAACACCATATATTTT | CASSVLTGRSAGNTIYF | few | - | TRBJ1-3 | TRBV9
TGTGCCACCAGTCCGTCGGGACAGGGGAACTATGGCTACACCTTC | CATSPSGQGNYGYTF | few | TRBD1 | TRBJ1-2 | TRBV24-1
TGCGCCAGCAGCTCCGGACTAGCGGGAGCCCTGAGCTCCTACGAGCAGTACTTC | CASSSGLAGALSSYEQYF | many | TRBD2 | TRBJ2-7 | TRBV5-1
TGCGCCAGCAGCCAAGGGGAGACAGATATGCAGTATTTT | CASSQGETDMQYF | - | - | TRBJ2-3 | TRBV4-3
TGCGCCAGCAGCCCTCCACGGAACACTGAAGCTTTCTTT | CASSPPRNTEAFF | - | - | TRBJ1-1 | TRBV5-1
TGTGCCAGCAGTTTAGAGCGGCAGTTTGCTTTCTTT | CASSLERQFAFF | few | - | TRBJ1-1 | TRBV12-3/TRBV12-4
TGTGCCAGCAGCACTTGGACAGGTGGGTCGGCTGGGGCCAACGTCCTGACTTTC | CASSTWTGGSAGANVLTF | few | TRBD1 | TRBJ2-6 | TRBV9
TGTGCCAGCAGTACCGGACAGGGGGCAATGAACACTGAAGCTTTCTTT | CASSTGQGAMNTEAFF | few | TRBD1 | TRBJ1-1 | TRBV12-3/TRBV12-4
TGTGCCAGCAGCCAGGATATGCCTAGCACAGATACGCAGTATTTT | CASSQDMPSTDTQYF | many | - | TRBJ2-3 | TRBV6-1
TGTGCCAGCAGCCCCCACCGGAGCCCGGGCACAGATACGCAGTATTTT | CASSPHRSPGTDTQYF | many | - | TRBJ2-3 | TRBV9
TGCAGTGTTCTCCCCTCCTGGGGCCACAAAAACATTCAGTACTTC | CSVLPSWGHKNIQYF | - | - | TRBJ2-4 | TRBV20-1
TGTGCCAGCAGTGGACAGCCTACGACCGGGGAGCTGTTTTTT | CASSGQPTTGELFF | many | - | TRBJ2-2 | TRBV6-1
TGTGCCAGCAGGCTTACAGGGAACACCGGGGAGCTGTTTTTT | CASRLTGNTGELFF | many | - | TRBJ2-2 | TRBV28
TGTGCCAGCACCTACCGTCAGGGGTACCAAGAGACCCAGTACTTC | CASTYRQGYQETQYF | few | - | TRBJ2-5 | TRBV5-8
TGTGCCAGCAGCCAGGTCGGCAGATACTATGGCTACACCTTC | CASSQVGRYYGYTF | few | - | TRBJ1-2 | TRBV6-2/TRBV6-3
TGTGCCAGCAGCGGACAGGGCTACAATGAGCAGTTCTTC | CASSGQGYNEQFF | many | TRBD1 | TRBJ2-1 | TRBV2
TGTGCCAGCAAACCAATGAACACTGAAGCTTTCTTT | CASKPMNTEAFF | few | - | TRBJ1-1 | TRBV6-2/TRBV6-3
TGTGCCACCGGGAACAGGGACACGGTCACAGATACGCAGTATTTT | CATGNRDTVTDTQYF | many | - | TRBJ2-3 | TRBV24-1
TGCAGTGCTAGAAGGGGCAGGGCTGAAGCTTTCTTT | CSARRGRAEAFF | - | - | TRBJ1-1 | TRBV20-1
TGTGCCAGCAACCTGCAAGGTGTCAATGGCTACACCTTC | CASNLQGVNGYTF | few | - | TRBJ1-2 | TRBV2
TGTGCCAGCAGCTCCAGGGTCCCGAACACTGAAGCTTTCTTT | CASSSRVPNTEAFF | few | - | TRBJ1-1 | TRBV7-9
TGTGCCAGCAGCCCTATCCTAGCGGGGGATTACAATGAGCAGTTCTTC | CASSPILAGDYNEQFF | many | TRBD2 | TRBJ2-1 | TRBV5-6
TGTGCCATCACGCGGACAGTCGGGGACTACGAGCAGTACTTC | CAITRTVGDYEQYF | - | - | TRBJ2-7 | TRBV10-3
TGTGCCAGCAGTTACGCAGTCTCCTACGAGCAGTACTTC | CASSYAVSYEQYF | - | - | TRBJ2-7 | TRBV6-6
TGCGCCAGCAGCCAGCTAGGCCGACAGTCCTATGGCTACACCTTC | CASSQLGRQSYGYTF | many | - | TRBJ1-2 | TRBV4-1
TGTGCCAGCAGCGTCGGACAGGCCCGCACAGATACGCAGTATTTT | CASSVGQARTDTQYF | - | TRBD1 | TRBJ2-3 | TRBV2
TGTGCCAGCAGTTACTCCACCGGGAACCAAGAGACCCAGTACTTC | CASSYSTGNQETQYF | many | - | TRBJ2-5 | TRBV6-5
TGTGCCAGCAGCTTGAACCAGGGGGCCCCCCATTCACCCCTCCACTTT | CASSLNQGAPHSPLHF | - | TRBD1 | TRBJ1-6 | TRBV5-6
TGCAGTGCTCAACAGGGACTCGAAACTTACGAGCAGTACTTC | CSAQQGLETYEQYF | - | - | TRBJ2-7 | TRBV20-1
TGTGCCAGCAGCCCCCCTGGGGGAACCCAGGGTGAGCAGTTCTTC | CASSPPGGTQGEQFF | - | - | TRBJ2-1 | TRBV7-2
TGCAGTGCTAGAGCTCGATACGGAGATAATTCACCCCTCCACTTT | CSARARYGDNSPLHF | few | - | TRBJ1-6 | TRBV20-1
TGCGCCAGCAGCCCGGACAGCGGTTCGGTCACTGAAGCTTTCTTT | CASSPDSGSVTEAFF | many | - | TRBJ1-1 | TRBV4-3
TGCAGCGTTGGGGGAGGGTCAGAGACCCAGTACTTC | CSVGGGSETQYF | many | TRBD2 | TRBJ2-5 | TRBV29-1
TGTGCCAGTACGTGGGTACGGACCCAGTACTTC | CASTWVRTQYF | many | - | TRBJ2-5 | TRBV6-5
TGTGCCAGCAGTGGGACTAGCGGGGGGGCGAATGAGCAGTTCTTC | CASSGTSGGANEQFF | many | TRBD2 | TRBJ2-1 | TRBV28
TGTGCCAGCAGCCACCCGACAGGGGGGACAGATACGCAGTATTTT | CASSHPTGGTDTQYF | many | TRBD1 | TRBJ2-3 | TRBV16
TGTGCCAGCAGTGCCACAGGATTCTCCTATAATTCACCCCTCCACTTT | CASSATGFSYNSPLHF | - | - | TRBJ1-6 | TRBV6-1
TGTGCCAGCTCACCACCGAGTGTCCCGGACACTGAAGCTTTCTTT | CASSPPSVPDTEAFF | many | - | TRBJ1-1 | TRBV18
TGTGCCACCAGAGGACAGGGGGGGACAGATACGCAGTATTTT | CATRGQGGTDTQYF | few | TRBD1 | TRBJ2-3 | TRBV24-1
TGTGCCAGCAGCCCCACCGAGGATACGCAGTATTTT | CASSPTEDTQYF | - | - | TRBJ2-3 | TRBV7-2
TGCAGTGCTAGCCAGGACAGCCAAACCTACGAGCAGTACTTC | CSASQDSQTYEQYF | few | - | TRBJ2-7 | TRBV20-1
TGCAGCGCAGAAGGACAGGGAACCTATGGCTACACCTTC | CSAEGQGTYGYTF | - | TRBD1 | TRBJ1-2 | TRBV29-1
TGTGCCAGCTTCCCGCAAAGAGACAGGGAAATTTTGAATGAGCAGTTCTTC | CASFPQRDREILNEQFF | few | TRBD1 | TRBJ2-1 | TRBV27
TGTGCCAGCTCACCAGAGTCGAGGACCTCTGGAAACACCATATATTTT | CASSPESRTSGNTIYF | few | - | TRBJ1-3 | TRBV18
TGTGCCAGCACTTCGCCGGGACAGGCGGCAGAAAAACTGTTTTTT | CASTSPGQAAEKLFF | - | TRBD1 | TRBJ1-4 | TRBV6-5
TGTGCCAGCAGTTTAGGACAGAGAAATGAGCAGTTCTTC | CASSLGQRNEQFF | many | - | TRBJ2-1 | TRBV12-3/TRBV12-4
TGTGCCAGCAGCCAAATGACAGGGGGAAACGAGCAGTACTTC | CASSQMTGGNEQYF | many | TRBD1 | TRBJ2-7 | TRBV14
TGTGCCATCAGGGGGACCTACCTGAACACTGAAGCTTTCTTT | CAIRGTYLNTEAFF | - | - | TRBJ1-1 | TRBV10-3
TGTGCCAGCAGCGTAGATCCGCAGAGGACGGGGACTGAAGCTTTCTTT | CASSVDPQRTGTEAFF | - | - | TRBJ1-1 | TRBV9